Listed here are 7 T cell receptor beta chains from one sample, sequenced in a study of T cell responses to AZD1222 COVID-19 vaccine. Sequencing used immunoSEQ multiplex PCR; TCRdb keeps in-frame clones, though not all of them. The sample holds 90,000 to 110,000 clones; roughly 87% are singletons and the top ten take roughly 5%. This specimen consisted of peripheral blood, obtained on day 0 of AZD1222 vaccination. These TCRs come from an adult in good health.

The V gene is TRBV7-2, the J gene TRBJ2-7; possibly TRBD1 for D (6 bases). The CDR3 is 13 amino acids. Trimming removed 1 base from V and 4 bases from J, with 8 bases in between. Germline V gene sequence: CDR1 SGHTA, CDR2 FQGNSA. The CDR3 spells CASSLGQVYEQYF. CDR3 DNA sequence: TGTGCCAGCAGCTTAGGACAGGTTTACGAGCAGTACTTC.

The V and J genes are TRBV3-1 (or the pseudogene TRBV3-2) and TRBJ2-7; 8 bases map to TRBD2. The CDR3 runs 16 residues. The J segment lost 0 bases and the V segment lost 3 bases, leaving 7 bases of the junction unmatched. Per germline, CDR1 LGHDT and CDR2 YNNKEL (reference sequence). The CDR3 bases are TGTGCCAGCAGCCACAAAAGCGGGGGACGCTCCTACGAGCAGTACTTC. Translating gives CASSHKSGGRSYEQYF.

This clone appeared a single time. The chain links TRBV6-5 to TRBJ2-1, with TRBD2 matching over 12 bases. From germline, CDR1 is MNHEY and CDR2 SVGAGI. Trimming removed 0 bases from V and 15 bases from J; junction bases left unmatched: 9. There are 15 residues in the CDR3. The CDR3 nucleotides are TGTGCCAGCAGTTACTCTTGGACTAGCGGGGAAGAGGGGTTCTTC. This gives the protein CASSYSWTSGEEGFF.

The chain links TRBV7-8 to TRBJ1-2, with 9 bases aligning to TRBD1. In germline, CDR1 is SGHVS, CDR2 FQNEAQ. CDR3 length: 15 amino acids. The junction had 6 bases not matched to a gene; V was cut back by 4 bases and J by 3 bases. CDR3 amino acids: CASSSTGGGDYGYTF. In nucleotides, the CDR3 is TGTGCCAGCAGCTCAACAGGGGGCGGAGACTATGGCTACACCTTC.

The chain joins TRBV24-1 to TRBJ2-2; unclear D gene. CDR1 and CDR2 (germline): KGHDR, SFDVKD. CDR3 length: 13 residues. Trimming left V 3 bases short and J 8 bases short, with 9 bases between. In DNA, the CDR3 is TGTGCCACCAGTGATCCGCCCAAAGGGGAGCTGTTTTTT. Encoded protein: CATSDPPKGELFF.

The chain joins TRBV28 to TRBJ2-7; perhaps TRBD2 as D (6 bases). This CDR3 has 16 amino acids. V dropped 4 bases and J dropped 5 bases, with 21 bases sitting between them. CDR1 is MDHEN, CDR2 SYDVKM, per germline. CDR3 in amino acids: CASSYPFGGDADEQYF. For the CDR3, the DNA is TGTGCCAGCAGTTATCCCTTCGGAGGGGATGCCGACGAGCAGTACTTC. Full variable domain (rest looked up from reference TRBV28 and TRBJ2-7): DVKVTQSSRYLVKRTGEKVFLECVQDMDHENMFWYRQDPGLGLRLIYFSYDVKMKEKGDIPEGYSVSREKKERFSLILESASTNQTSMYLCASSYPFGGDADEQYFGPGTRLTVT.

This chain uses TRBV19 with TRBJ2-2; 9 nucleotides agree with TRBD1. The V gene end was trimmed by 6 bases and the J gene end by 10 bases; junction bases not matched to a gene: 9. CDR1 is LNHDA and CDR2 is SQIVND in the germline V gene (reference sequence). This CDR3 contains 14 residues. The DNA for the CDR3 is TGTGCCAGTAGGGTGACAGGGGGGGCTGAGGAGCTGTTTTTT. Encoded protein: CASRVTGGAEELFF.